The 5 T cell receptor beta chains in this list originate from one sample, sequenced in a study of T cell changes during pregnancy in multiple sclerosis. The protocol was immunoSEQ multiplex PCR, while the TCRdb copy is restricted to in-frame clones and leaves out a portion. The sample lists roughly 42,000 clones; about 89% were seen once. The specimen was CD4+ T cells from peripheral blood mononuclear cells, collected in the first trimester of pregnancy. Source of these receptors: a female donor with multiple sclerosis, enrolled in a pregnancy study.

The J gene is TRBJ2-1, the V gene TRBV11-3, with 7 positions matching TRBD1. The CDR3 has 13 amino acids. Germline lookup yields CDR1 SGHNT and CDR2 YENEEA. The J segment lost 6 bases and the V segment lost 4 bases, leaving 3 bases of the junction unmatched. The chain's CDR3 is CASSSGQLNEQFF. CDR3 DNA: TGTGCCAGCAGCTCGGGACAGCTCAATGAGCAGTTCTTC.

This chain links TRBV19 with TRBJ1-1; D not resolved. The CDR3 contains 15 residues. Germline CDR1 reads LNHDA; CDR2 reads SQIVND (reference sequence). Trimming removed 1 base from V and 1 base from J, with 10 bases in between. The CDR3: CASSIGGAKNTEAFF. The CDR3, as DNA: TGTGCCAGTAGTATAGGGGGAGCGAAGAACACTGAAGCTTTCTTT.

V is TRBV28 and J is TRBJ2-3; no reliable D call. There are 14 residues in the CDR3. The germline V and J ends were trimmed by 4 bases and 0 bases, with 8 bases remaining between them. Looked up from germline, CDR1 is MDHEN and CDR2 is SYDVKM. The CDR3 region has the DNA TGTGCCAGCAGTTCCACTTCCAGCACAGATACGCAGTATTTT. Translated: CASSSTSSTDTQYF.

This rearrangement joins TRBV28 to TRBJ2-5; D may be TRBD1 (7 bases). The ends were cut back, 2 bases at V and 11 bases at J, with 18 bases in the middle. CDR1 is MDHEN and CDR2 is SYDVKM in the germline V gene. The CDR3 has 14 amino acids. Here the CDR3 reads CASSLRPGGSFQYF. CDR3 DNA: TGTGCCAGCAGTTTACGCCCAGGGGGGAGTTTTCAGTACTTC.

This clone was detected once. J is TRBJ2-7 and V is TRBV7-2, with 11 bases that match TRBD1. CDR3 length equals 14 residues. Germline-derived CDR1 and CDR2 are SGHTA and FQGNSA. V trimming: 5 bases; J trimming: 6 bases; junction bases outside the gene matches: 6. The CDR3 loop is CASSPGTGGSEQYF. In DNA form, the CDR3 reads TGTGCCAGCAGCCCCGGGACAGGGGGTAGCGAGCAGTACTTC.